These 16 T cell receptor beta chains were all obtained from the same sample, sequenced in a study of T cell changes during pregnancy in multiple sclerosis. Only in-frame clones appear in the TCRdb table, and some are missing; sequencing was by immunoSEQ multiplex PCR. The repertoire holds 30,000 to 40,000 clones, with roughly nine tenths as singletons. This material consisted of CD8+ T cells from peripheral blood mononuclear cells, taken in the second trimester of pregnancy. These receptors all stem from a female donor with multiple sclerosis, enrolled in a pregnancy study.

V and J are TRBV6-1 and TRBJ2-1; no clear D. The length of the CDR3 is 12 residues. The V and J ends lost 8 bases and 1 base respectively, with 6 bases between them. Germline V gives CDR1 MNHNS, CDR2 SASEGT. CDR3 nucleotides: TGTGCCAGCGGGCGATCCTACAATGAGCAGTTCTTC. Amino acids: CASGRSYNEQFF.

V and J are TRBV5-4 and TRBJ2-5; TRBD1 agrees at 9 bases. The V and J ends lost 4 bases and 2 bases, in that order; junction bases with no gene match: 3. The CDR3 is 14 amino acids. Germline V gene lookup returns CDR1 SGHNT and CDR2 YYREEE (reference sequence). The DNA for the CDR3 is TGTGCCAGCAGCCTACAGGGGGCTCAAGAGACCCAGTACTTC. The encoded protein is CASSLQGAQETQYF.

V is TRBV4-2 and J is TRBJ1-2, with D hard to call. V was shortened by 2 bases and J by 1 base, with 17 bases between the two germline ends. This CDR3 spans 17 amino acids. Germline V gene lookup returns CDR1 LGHNA and CDR2 YNFKEQ. The CDR3 DNA sequence: TGTGCCAGCAGCCAATTAGACCGCATTCCGGGTAACTATGGCTACACCTTC. It codes for CASSQLDRIPGNYGYTF.

The rearrangement links TRBV6-1 to TRBJ1-5, with D hard to call. The germline V gene encodes CDR1 MNHNS and CDR2 SASEGT. V lost 3 bases, J lost 9 bases, and 9 bases lay in between. CDR3 size: 12 residues. In DNA form, the CDR3 reads TGTGCCAGCAGTGAGGGCACGCGGCCCCAGCATTTT. Amino acid sequence: CASSEGTRPQHF.

This clone was detected a few times. The chain is built from TRBV5-1 and TRBJ2-5; a possible D gene is TRBD2 (6 bases). The CDR3 has 15 residues. Germline values: CDR1 SGHRS, CDR2 YFSETQ. The ends were cut back, 7 bases at V and 2 bases at J, with 18 bases in the middle. The CDR3 nucleotides are TGCGCCAGCGGTCCCGGGACTGTGTTTCAAGAGACCCAGTACTTC. Residues: CASGPGTVFQETQYF.

This chain links TRBV2 with TRBJ2-3, with TRBD2 identical over 10 bases. Germline CDR1 reads SNHLY; CDR2 reads FYNNEI. CDR3 length equals 16 residues. V lost 5 bases, J lost 6 bases, and 11 bases stayed unmatched. CDR3 residues: CASSFSSGSPGDTQYF. Here the CDR3 DNA reads TGTGCCAGCAGTTTCTCTAGCGGGAGCCCCGGGGATACGCAGTATTTT. The full variable domain, its missing parts supplied by reference TRBV2 and TRBJ2-3, is EPEVTQTPSHQVTQMGQEVILRCVPISNHLYFYWYRQILGQKVEFLVSFYNNEISEKSEIFDDQFSVERPDGSNFTLKIRSTKLEDSAMYFCASSFSSGSPGDTQYFGPGTRLTVL.

This chain joins TRBV2 and TRBJ1-2; D is undetermined. The CDR3 spans 15 residues. Germline V lookup: CDR1 SNHLY, CDR2 FYNNEI. V was pared by 3 bases and J by 0 bases, with 11 bases between. For the CDR3, the DNA is TGTGCCAGCAGTGATCCCCGAGGAGCTAACTATGGCTACACCTTC. The encoded protein is CASSDPRGANYGYTF.

The chain has TRBV6-4 and TRBJ2-5, with 7 bases matching TRBD1. Germline V gene lookup returns CDR1 MRHNA and CDR2 SNTAGT. Trimming at V came to 2 bases and at J to 2 bases, leaving 5 bases not matched to a gene. The CDR3 loop spans 15 amino acids. CDR3 amino acids: CASSDQSGGQETQYF. In nucleotides, the CDR3 is TGTGCCAGCAGTGACCAGTCAGGGGGTCAAGAGACCCAGTACTTC.

The chain carries TRBV13 and TRBJ2-7, with 9 positions matching TRBD1. V was pared by 4 bases and J by 3 bases, with 4 bases of the junction left unmatched. Per germline, CDR1 PRHDT and CDR2 FYEKMQ (reference sequence). The CDR3 contains 14 residues. The CDR3 loop reads CASSSGQGGYEQYF. Here the CDR3 DNA reads TGTGCCAGCAGCTCGGGACAGGGAGGCTACGAGCAGTACTTC.

CDR3 coding DNA: TGTGCCAGCAGCCGGGACAGGAACACCGGGGAGCTGTTTTTT. Its protein product is CASSRDRNTGELFF. V gene TRBV5-4 combines with J gene TRBJ2-2; 7 bases are shared with TRBD1. V shed 4 bases, J shed 1 base, and the junction held 1 base outside the gene matches. This CDR3 comprises 14 residues. Germline values: CDR1 SGHNT, CDR2 YYREEE (reference sequence).

The V and J genes are TRBV2 and TRBJ2-1; 7 bases match TRBD2. The CDR3 contains 16 residues. With 8 bases clipped from V and 0 bases from J, the junction kept 10 bases outside the gene matches. Germline values: CDR1 SNHLY, CDR2 FYNNEI. The CDR3 spells CASGPGSGPSYNEQFF. Here the CDR3 DNA reads TGTGCCAGCGGTCCAGGTAGCGGGCCCTCCTACAATGAGCAGTTCTTC.

This chain joins TRBV7-8 and TRBJ2-2, with 14 bases fitting TRBD2. The ends lost 0 bases at V and 7 bases at J; junction bases unmatched: 7. Germline V gives CDR1 SGHVS, CDR2 FQNEAQ. CDR3 length equals 18 residues. CDR3 in DNA: TGTGCCAGCAGCTTAGCCCAACGACTAGCGGGGGGGATCGGGGAGCTGTTTTTT. Protein sequence: CASSLAQRLAGGIGELFF. The entire variable domain, with the rest obtained from reference TRBV7-8 and TRBJ2-2, is as follows: GAGVSQSPRYKVAKRGQDVALRCDPISGHVSLFWYQQALGQGPEFLTYFQNEAQLDKSGLPSDRFFAERPEGSVSTLKIQRTQQEDSAVYLCASSLAQRLAGGIGELFFGEGSRLTVL.

CDR3 DNA: TGTGCCAGCAGTTACTCCGATGGGGGGAATGAAAAACTGTTTTTT. Its translation is CASSYSDGGNEKLFF. The rearrangement joins TRBV6-6 to TRBJ1-4, with a tentative D call TRBD1 (5 bases). V was pared by 0 bases and J by 5 bases, with 10 bases between. CDR1 and CDR2 from the germline V gene are MNHNY and SVGAGI (reference sequence). The CDR3 covers 15 residues.

The V and J genes are TRBV6-6 and TRBJ2-1; no firm D call. V lost 2 bases to trimming and J lost 2 bases, with 13 bases between them. CDR1 and CDR2 (germline): MNHNY, SVGAGI (reference sequence). This CDR3 is built from 16 residues. CDR3 DNA sequence: TGTGCCAGCAGTTACCCTCTGGAGTCCCCCTACAATGAGCAGTTCTTC. Amino acids: CASSYPLESPYNEQFF.

The chain links TRBV5-1 to TRBJ2-7; 11 bases match TRBD2. Germline V CDR1 and CDR2: SGHRS, YFSETQ. The V segment lost 4 bases and the J segment 6 bases; nucleotides outside the gene matches: 12. This CDR3 is 16 amino acids long. The CDR3 reads CASSPRDSGRDGEQYF. The CDR3 DNA reads TGCGCCAGCAGCCCTCGGGATAGCGGGAGGGATGGCGAGCAGTACTTC.

V is TRBV4-1 and J is TRBJ2-5; 11 bases are shared with TRBD2. V gave up 3 bases and J gave up 5 bases; unmatched junction bases: 17. The CDR3 covers 19 residues. CDR1 is MGHRA, CDR2 YSYEKL, per germline. CDR3 DNA sequence: TGCGCCAGCAGCCATACGACTAGGGTAGCGGGGGGGCATGGTGAGACCCAGTACTTC. Translated: CASSHTTRVAGGHGETQYF.